Listed below are T cell receptor beta chains from one sample, sequenced in a study of human T cells and chemical hapten exposure. TCRdb processed the RACE reads anew with MiXCR; each CDR3 protein has one entry. The sample shows approximately 90,000 distinct CDR3 sequences, around 11% of them seen only once. This material consisted of whole blood, taken in connection with sensitization to the hapten diphenylcyclopropenone (DPC). These receptor sequences come from a woman aged 40-49 years with alopecia areata. Some clones in this sample may be carry-over from other donors' samples. Each CDR3 is given with its conserved first and last residue. Each record gives: V gene, D gene, J gene, clone size, CDR3 protein, CDR3 DNA. D genes are given only for firm matches. The size field is filled for only some rows; it gives once, few, many or a size class.

v_call: TRBV3-1; d_call: -; j_call: TRBJ2-2; clone_size: -; cdr3_aa: CASSQSLGAAGELFF; cdr3_nt: TGTGCCAGCAGCCAATCCCTTGGGGCAGCCGGGGAGCTGTTTTTT
v_call: TRBV18; d_call: TRBD1; j_call: TRBJ1-5; clone_size: many; cdr3_aa: CASSLGQGNQPQHF; cdr3_nt: TGTGCCAGCTCACTGGGACAGGGCAACCAGCCCCAGCATTTT
v_call: TRBV5-1; d_call: -; j_call: TRBJ2-7; clone_size: few; cdr3_aa: CASSLGYYYEQYF; cdr3_nt: TGCGCCAGCAGCTTGGGCTACTACTACGAGCAGTACTTC
v_call: TRBV20-1; d_call: TRBD1; j_call: TRBJ2-3; clone_size: -; cdr3_aa: CSAREFPGQRTDTQYF; cdr3_nt: TGCAGTGCTAGAGAATTTCCGGGACAGCGCACAGATACGCAGTATTTT
v_call: TRBV28; d_call: -; j_call: TRBJ2-7; clone_size: -; cdr3_aa: CASSLWPGVTYEQYF; cdr3_nt: TGTGCCAGCAGTTTGTGGCCAGGGGTAACCTACGAGCAGTACTTC
v_call: TRBV5-1; d_call: -; j_call: TRBJ1-1; clone_size: many; cdr3_aa: CASSLTGTEAFF; cdr3_nt: TGCGCCAGCAGCTTGACAGGGACTGAAGCTTTCTTT
v_call: TRBV12-3/TRBV12-4; d_call: TRBD2; j_call: TRBJ2-7; clone_size: many; cdr3_aa: CASSSTSGSYEQYF; cdr3_nt: TGTGCCAGCAGCTCGACTAGCGGGAGCTACGAGCAGTACTTC
v_call: TRBV29-1; d_call: -; j_call: TRBJ2-3; clone_size: -; cdr3_aa: CSVATGTAHSDTQYF; cdr3_nt: TGCAGCGTGGCCACCGGGACGGCCCACTCAGATACGCAGTATTTT
v_call: TRBV28; d_call: TRBD1; j_call: TRBJ1-2; clone_size: -; cdr3_aa: CASTLTGGEGYTF; cdr3_nt: TGTGCCAGCACCCTGACAGGGGGCGAAGGCTACACCTTC
v_call: TRBV6-1; d_call: TRBD1; j_call: TRBJ2-3; clone_size: few; cdr3_aa: CASSESGTGSRTQYF; cdr3_nt: TGTGCCAGCAGTGAGTCCGGGACAGGGAGTCGAACGCAGTATTTT
v_call: TRBV27; d_call: TRBD1; j_call: TRBJ1-2; clone_size: -; cdr3_aa: CAYGTGGAYIGYTF; cdr3_nt: TGTGCCTACGGGACAGGGGGCGCTTATATTGGCTACACCTTC
v_call: TRBV3-1; d_call: -; j_call: TRBJ2-7; clone_size: -; cdr3_aa: CASSLTDLLTIDEQYF; cdr3_nt: TGTGCCAGCAGCCTTACTGACCTCCTAACGATCGACGAGCAGTACTTC
v_call: TRBV5-6; d_call: -; j_call: TRBJ2-1; clone_size: -; cdr3_aa: CASETLRSYNEQFF; cdr3_nt: TGTGCCAGTGAGACTCTACGCTCCTACAATGAGCAGTTCTTC
v_call: TRBV20-1; d_call: TRBD2; j_call: TRBJ2-1; clone_size: many; cdr3_aa: CSAGFSSGSGNEQFF; cdr3_nt: TGCAGTGCGGGGTTTTCTAGCGGGAGCGGCAATGAGCAGTTCTTC
v_call: TRBV5-1; d_call: -; j_call: TRBJ1-1; clone_size: few; cdr3_aa: CASSFAEGGTEAFF; cdr3_nt: TGCGCCAGCAGCTTCGCCGAAGGAGGCACTGAAGCTTTCTTT
v_call: TRBV9; d_call: TRBD2; j_call: TRBJ2-7; clone_size: -; cdr3_aa: CASSVGLAGFEQYF; cdr3_nt: TGTGCCAGCAGCGTTGGGCTAGCGGGATTCGAGCAGTACTTC
v_call: TRBV4-3; d_call: -; j_call: TRBJ2-3; clone_size: few; cdr3_aa: CASSQQATGTDTQYF; cdr3_nt: TGCGCCAGCAGCCAACAGGCCACAGGCACAGATACGCAGTATTTT
v_call: TRBV7-8; d_call: TRBD2; j_call: TRBJ2-2; clone_size: many; cdr3_aa: CASSLGTSGSPGELFF; cdr3_nt: TGTGCCAGCAGCTTAGGGACTAGCGGGAGTCCGGGGGAGCTGTTTTTT
v_call: TRBV7-9; d_call: -; j_call: TRBJ1-3; clone_size: -; cdr3_aa: CASSPRGNSGNTIYF; cdr3_nt: TGTGCCAGCAGCCCCCGAGGGAACTCTGGAAACACCATATATTTT
v_call: TRBV5-4; d_call: TRBD2; j_call: TRBJ2-7; clone_size: few; cdr3_aa: CASSLGDSGSLLNEQYF; cdr3_nt: TGTGCCAGCAGCTTGGGGGATAGCGGGAGCCTCCTTAACGAGCAGTACTTC
v_call: TRBV28; d_call: -; j_call: TRBJ2-7; clone_size: few; cdr3_aa: CASTYRASSYEQYF; cdr3_nt: TGTGCCAGCACCTACAGGGCTAGCTCCTACGAGCAGTACTTC
v_call: TRBV19; d_call: -; j_call: TRBJ2-5; clone_size: -; cdr3_aa: CASKSSSAGETQYF; cdr3_nt: TGTGCCAGTAAGTCGTCGTCCGCGGGGGAGACCCAGTACTTC
v_call: TRBV6-2/TRBV6-3; d_call: -; j_call: TRBJ2-1; clone_size: -; cdr3_aa: CASSYEGAREQFF; cdr3_nt: TGTGCCAGCAGTTACGAGGGAGCTAGGGAGCAGTTCTTC
v_call: TRBV3-1; d_call: -; j_call: TRBJ2-1; clone_size: -; cdr3_aa: CASSLGPGSYNEQFF; cdr3_nt: TGTGCCAGCAGCCTCGGACCGGGCTCCTACAATGAGCAGTTCTTC
v_call: TRBV7-8; d_call: -; j_call: TRBJ2-7; clone_size: few; cdr3_aa: CASSLGGIYEQYF; cdr3_nt: TGTGCCAGCAGCTTAGGGGGAATTTACGAGCAGTACTTC
v_call: TRBV19; d_call: -; j_call: TRBJ2-3; clone_size: -; cdr3_aa: CASRGTTDTQYF; cdr3_nt: TGTGCCTCCCGGGGGACTACAGATACGCAGTATTTT
v_call: TRBV18; d_call: -; j_call: TRBJ2-3; clone_size: -; cdr3_aa: CASSPRPTDTQYF; cdr3_nt: TGTGCCAGCTCACCACGGCCCACAGATACGCAGTATTTT
v_call: TRBV7-2; d_call: TRBD1; j_call: TRBJ2-5; clone_size: few; cdr3_aa: CASSAGTGGSSYQETQYF; cdr3_nt: TGTGCCAGCTCCGCCGGGACAGGGGGCAGTTCGTACCAAGAGACCCAGTACTTC
v_call: TRBV4-2; d_call: -; j_call: TRBJ2-3; clone_size: -; cdr3_aa: CASSMREAADTQYF; cdr3_nt: TGTGCCAGCAGCATGCGGGAAGCCGCAGATACGCAGTATTTT
v_call: TRBV20-1; d_call: TRBD2; j_call: TRBJ2-3; clone_size: -; cdr3_aa: CSARSPGLAGGTDTQYF; cdr3_nt: TGCAGTGCTAGATCTCCTGGACTAGCGGGAGGCACAGATACGCAGTATTTT
v_call: TRBV29-1; d_call: -; j_call: TRBJ2-4; clone_size: -; cdr3_aa: CSVGVPVQYF; cdr3_nt: TGCAGCGTTGGGGTCCCCGTTCAGTACTTC
v_call: TRBV27; d_call: -; j_call: TRBJ2-1; clone_size: -; cdr3_aa: CASTMGRGSYNEQFF; cdr3_nt: TGTGCCAGCACCATGGGGAGGGGGTCCTACAATGAGCAGTTCTTC
v_call: TRBV7-7; d_call: -; j_call: TRBJ2-7; clone_size: -; cdr3_aa: CARETYEQYF; cdr3_nt: TGTGCTAGAGAGACCTACGAGCAGTACTTC
v_call: TRBV10-3; d_call: TRBD2; j_call: TRBJ2-3; clone_size: -; cdr3_aa: CAISEGLAALSTQYF; cdr3_nt: TGTGCCATCAGTGAAGGGCTAGCGGCCCTAAGTACGCAGTATTTT
v_call: TRBV20-1; d_call: TRBD2; j_call: TRBJ2-1; clone_size: few; cdr3_aa: CSARSSLAGGGEQFF; cdr3_nt: TGCAGTGCTAGGTCCAGCCTAGCCGGCGGGGGTGAGCAGTTCTTC
v_call: TRBV9; d_call: TRBD2; j_call: TRBJ2-1; clone_size: many; cdr3_aa: CASSVAPSTSGEQFF; cdr3_nt: TGTGCCAGCAGCGTAGCTCCGTCGACTAGCGGTGAGCAGTTCTTC
v_call: TRBV29-1; d_call: -; j_call: TRBJ2-3; clone_size: -; cdr3_aa: CSVDLMLGDTQYF; cdr3_nt: TGCAGCGTTGACCTCATGCTAGGGGATACGCAGTATTTT
v_call: TRBV11-2; d_call: TRBD2; j_call: TRBJ2-1; clone_size: many; cdr3_aa: CASSNPGGRGNEQFF; cdr3_nt: TGTGCCAGCAGCAATCCCGGCGGGAGGGGGAATGAGCAGTTCTTC
v_call: TRBV28; d_call: TRBD2; j_call: TRBJ2-5; clone_size: -; cdr3_aa: CASSSPGLKETQYF; cdr3_nt: TGTGCCAGCAGTTCGCCGGGACTAAAAGAGACCCAGTACTTC
v_call: TRBV27; d_call: TRBD1; j_call: TRBJ2-3; clone_size: few; cdr3_aa: CASSLTFGQGAYTDTQYF; cdr3_nt: TGTGCCAGCAGTTTAACCTTTGGACAGGGTGCCTACACAGATACGCAGTATTTT
v_call: TRBV6-4; d_call: TRBD2; j_call: TRBJ2-2; clone_size: many; cdr3_aa: CASSSGDTGELFF; cdr3_nt: TGTGCCAGCAGTAGCGGGGACACCGGGGAGCTGTTTTTT
v_call: TRBV5-1; d_call: TRBD1; j_call: TRBJ2-7; clone_size: few; cdr3_aa: CASSWDREAYEQYF; cdr3_nt: TGCGCCAGCAGCTGGGACAGGGAGGCCTACGAGCAGTACTTC
v_call: TRBV27; d_call: TRBD1; j_call: TRBJ1-5; clone_size: -; cdr3_aa: CASSWAGQGSNQPQHF; cdr3_nt: TGTGCCAGCAGTTGGGCGGGACAGGGATCCAATCAGCCCCAGCATTTT
v_call: TRBV29-1; d_call: -; j_call: TRBJ1-2; clone_size: -; cdr3_aa: CSAWSIHGYTF; cdr3_nt: TGCAGCGCCTGGTCTATCCATGGCTACACCTTC
v_call: TRBV19; d_call: -; j_call: TRBJ1-5; clone_size: -; cdr3_aa: CASSIGRSNQPQHF; cdr3_nt: TGTGCCAGTAGTATAGGTCGGAGCAATCAGCCCCAGCATTTT
v_call: TRBV4-2; d_call: -; j_call: TRBJ1-2; clone_size: many; cdr3_aa: CASSRGRGYTF; cdr3_nt: TGTGCCAGCAGCAGGGGTCGCGGCTACACCTTC
v_call: TRBV20-1; d_call: -; j_call: TRBJ2-5; clone_size: -; cdr3_aa: CAPYSGRETQYF; cdr3_nt: TGCGCCCCCTACTCGGGACGAGAGACCCAGTACTTC
v_call: TRBV7-6; d_call: -; j_call: TRBJ2-1; clone_size: -; cdr3_aa: CASSLVSTPTYNEQFF; cdr3_nt: TGTGCCAGCAGCTTAGTGTCTACACCTACCTACAATGAGCAGTTCTTC
v_call: TRBV18; d_call: -; j_call: TRBJ2-4; clone_size: few; cdr3_aa: CASSPPSSWGKNIQYF; cdr3_nt: TGTGCCAGCTCACCACCGTCAAGTTGGGGCAAAAACATTCAGTACTTC
v_call: TRBV6-1; d_call: TRBD1; j_call: TRBJ2-3; clone_size: many; cdr3_aa: CASSNPGTGSDTQYF; cdr3_nt: TGTGCCAGCAGCAACCCCGGGACAGGGTCGGATACGCAGTATTTT
v_call: TRBV10-3; d_call: -; j_call: TRBJ1-6; clone_size: many; cdr3_aa: CAISAGTGNSPLHF; cdr3_nt: TGTGCCATCAGTGCCGGGACCGGTAATTCACCCCTCCACTTT
v_call: TRBV4-3; d_call: TRBD1; j_call: TRBJ1-2; clone_size: -; cdr3_aa: CASSPTFTGGSGYTF; cdr3_nt: TGCGCCAGCAGCCCTACCTTCACAGGGGGCAGTGGCTACACCTTC
v_call: TRBV29-1; d_call: -; j_call: TRBJ2-1; clone_size: many; cdr3_aa: CSVEGSYNEQFF; cdr3_nt: TGCAGCGTTGAGGGCAGTTACAATGAGCAGTTCTTC
v_call: TRBV12-2; d_call: -; j_call: TRBJ1-2; clone_size: few; cdr3_aa: CASRLLQNDGYTF; cdr3_nt: TGTGCAAGTCGCTTACTTCAGAATGATGGCTACACCTTC
v_call: TRBV7-7; d_call: TRBD1; j_call: TRBJ2-1; clone_size: many; cdr3_aa: CASSLAEGQGSSYNEQFF; cdr3_nt: TGTGCTAGCAGCTTAGCGGAGGGACAGGGGAGCTCCTACAATGAGCAGTTCTTC
v_call: TRBV9; d_call: -; j_call: TRBJ2-7; clone_size: -; cdr3_aa: CASSVGLEGSEQYF; cdr3_nt: TGTGCCAGCAGCGTAGGTTTAGAAGGGTCCGAGCAGTACTTC
v_call: TRBV29-1; d_call: TRBD1; j_call: TRBJ1-3; clone_size: -; cdr3_aa: CSVEQGAGNTIYF; cdr3_nt: TGCAGCGTTGAACAGGGGGCTGGAAACACCATATATTTT